This T cell receptor beta chain was sequenced during a study of cytomegalovirus exposure and HLA in healthy donors. General study results and limits: A likely sequencing artifact accounted for one observed cluster of highly shared sequence variants. A later examination showed that TCR association rates differed by HLA locus, with DRB1 most and HLA-C fewest. As a later analysis showed, a missense DCLRE1C variant was linked to trimming of TCR beta V- and J-genes. The majority of TCR sequences were rare, yet some public TCRs appeared in many donors.

As for this clone: What it recognizes is unknown.

With 60 Vbeta and 13 Jbeta primers, the PCR was carried out. Clones were read by immunoSEQ multiplex PCR, and TCRdb kept only the in-frame ones, dropping some. Here the sample spans approximately 150,000 clones, 73% being singletons. CDR3 size: 14 residues. Germline V gives CDR1 MNHEY, CDR2 SVGAGI. V was clipped by 5 bases and J by 5 bases, with 15 bases between them. The clonotype comes from a woman between 18 and 29 years old in good health and CMV-seropositive. The rearrangement uses TRBV6-5 and TRBJ1-1, with a tentative D call TRBD1 (6 bases). The sequencing sample was made of PBMCs. The CDR3 spells CASSPTGSRTEAFF. CDR3 DNA sequence: TGTGCCAGCAGTCCTACAGGGTCGAGGACTGAAGCTTTCTTT.